This passage covers 12 T cell receptor beta chains from one sample sequenced in a study of shared clonotypes between healthy human individuals. Clones were sequenced by immunoSEQ multiplex PCR, and TCRdb holds only the in-frame ones, with some missing. The profile covers some 690,000 clones, with roughly 91% appearing a single time and 34% taken by the ten largest. Sample: memory CD8+ T cells from PBMCs. Subset noted: CD45RO+ cells pooled with CCR7-negative TemRA cells. These receptors all stem from a man aged 18-30 years in good health. Some clones in this sample may be carry-over from other donors' samples.

CDR3 in amino acids: CASSELAGGPLEQYF. CDR3 in DNA: TGTGCCAGCAGTGAGTTAGCGGGAGGGCCTCTCGAGCAGTACTTC. This rearrangement joins TRBV2 to TRBJ2-7; 11 nucleotides align to TRBD2. J lost 6 bases, V lost 3 bases, and 7 bases had no gene match. Germline loops: CDR1 SNHLY, CDR2 FYNNEI. The length of the CDR3 is 15 residues.

The J gene is TRBJ2-7, the V gene TRBV10-3, with 10 bases aligning to TRBD2. This CDR3 region has 17 residues. Germline lookup yields CDR1 ENHRY and CDR2 SYGVKD. V lost 0 bases and J lost 0; bases outside the gene matches: 5. The CDR3 reads CAISESVAGGSSYEQYF. Here the CDR3 DNA reads TGTGCCATCAGTGAGTCAGTAGCGGGAGGCAGCTCCTACGAGCAGTACTTC.

The chain carries TRBV2 and TRBJ2-1; perhaps TRBD2 as D (6 bases). This CDR3 has 17 residues. The V gene's germline CDR1 is SNHLY and CDR2 FYNNEI. Trimming pared 2 bases from V and 7 bases from J, leaving 21 bases between. The CDR3 bases are TGTGCCAGCAGTGAACGAAATGGCGGGGCCAAAAATAATGAGCAGTTCTTC. Encoded protein: CASSERNGGAKNNEQFF.

The rearrangement uses TRBV28 and TRBJ1-1, with D possibly being TRBD1 (6 bases). The CDR3 is made up of 12 amino acids. V was trimmed by 5 bases and J by 7 bases, leaving 11 bases between them. In germline, CDR1 is MDHEN, CDR2 SYDVKM. CDR3 in amino acids: CASSPPRGEAFF. For the CDR3, the DNA is TGTGCCAGCAGTCCCCCCAGGGGTGAAGCTTTCTTT.

The gene calls are TRBV7-8 and TRBJ2-4; tentative D call: TRBD1 (5 bases). Germline assignment: CDR1 SGHVS and CDR2 FQNEAQ. CDR3 length equals 17 residues. Trimming stripped 3 bases from V and 5 bases from J, with 20 bases between. DNA for the CDR3: TGTGCCAGCAGCTTGGGGCTAGGGTTAGTGCGTGAAAACATTCAGTACTTC. This codes for CASSLGLGLVRENIQYF.

This chain uses TRBV28 with TRBJ2-4, with a possible D match to TRBD1 (7 bases). Per germline, CDR1 MDHEN and CDR2 SYDVKM. The germline V and J ends were trimmed by 6 bases and 9 bases, with 12 bases remaining between them. The CDR3 length is 12 residues. CDR3 nucleotides: TGTGCCAGCAGAACCAGGGGGGCCATTCAGTACTTC. Translating it yields CASRTRGAIQYF.

The chain couples TRBV29-1 to TRBJ2-7; unclear D gene. Deletions cut 6 bases from V and 9 bases from J, with 12 bases between. The CDR3 is 10 residues long. Germline CDR1 and CDR2: SQVTM and ANQGSEA. The CDR3 region is CSVDLAGQYF. Here the CDR3 DNA reads TGCAGCGTGGACCTGGCAGGGCAGTACTTC.

The chain joins TRBV27 to TRBJ2-3, with D unresolved. In germline, CDR1 is MNHEY, CDR2 SMNVEV (reference sequence). The ends were cut back, 5 bases at V and 1 base at J, with 16 bases in the middle. The CDR3 totals 16 residues. The CDR3 region has the DNA TGTGCCAGCAGTGCGCTCCGGGTCCCAGGCACAGATACGCAGTATTTT. It encodes CASSALRVPGTDTQYF.

The chain employs TRBV29-1 and TRBJ2-7; D perhaps matches TRBD1 (6 bases). V was shortened by 1 base and J by 0 bases, with 7 bases between the two germline ends. Germline V lookup: CDR1 SQVTM, CDR2 ANQGSEA. CDR3 length: 13 residues. The CDR3 loop is CSVEGDNSYEQYF. The CDR3 DNA sequence: TGCAGCGTTGAAGGGGACAACTCCTACGAGCAGTACTTC.

The CDR3 sequence is CASSFRVRGYEQYF. In DNA, the CDR3 is TGTGCCAGCAGCTTTAGGGTGCGGGGCTACGAGCAGTACTTC. V gene TRBV11-2 combines with J gene TRBJ2-7; TRBD2 is a possible D gene (6 bases). Trimming cost V 3 bases and J 3 bases, with 12 bases left between them. Looked up from germline, CDR1 is SGHAT and CDR2 is FQNNGV. There are 14 residues in the CDR3.

V gene TRBV28 combines with J gene TRBJ1-2, with 7 nucleotides matching TRBD1. V trimming: 10 bases; J trimming: 7 bases; junction bases outside the gene matches: 9. The CDR3 runs 12 residues. Germline V gene sequence: CDR1 MDHEN, CDR2 SYDVKM. DNA for the CDR3: TGTGCCATCGTAGACAGGGCCGGTGGCTACACCTTC. Translated, it gives CAIVDRAGGYTF.

The CDR3 loop is CASSIAGVPYEQYF. CDR3 coding DNA: TGTGCCAGTAGTATAGCGGGAGTGCCATACGAGCAGTACTTC. The chain recombines TRBV19 with TRBJ2-7; D is possibly TRBD2 (6 bases). The V gene lost 1 base and the J gene lost 4 bases, with 11 bases spanning the gap. Germline CDR1 is LNHDA and CDR2 is SQIVND (reference sequence). The CDR3 has 14 residues.